Below, 10 T cell receptor beta chains from the same sample are listed, as sequenced in a study of blood T cell repertoires in COVID-19. Sequencing used immunoSEQ multiplex PCR; TCRdb keeps in-frame clones, though not all of them. The data hold about 240,000 clones, with around four fifths observed a single time. The specimen was peripheral blood. The source of these receptors is a woman in her fifties or sixties with active or convalescent COVID-19.

The chain uses TRBV2 and TRBJ2-1, with 7 bases identical to TRBD1. Germline-derived CDR1 and CDR2 are SNHLY and FYNNEI. Trimming removed 7 bases from V and 4 bases from J; junction bases left unmatched: 7. The CDR3 is 14 amino acids. The CDR3 protein is CASKVSGGYNEQFF. The CDR3 DNA reads as TGTGCCAGCAAAGTATCAGGGGGTTACAATGAGCAGTTCTTC.

This chain connects TRBV27 to TRBJ2-2, with D unclear. The CDR3 sequence is 11 residues long. With 7 bases removed from V and 7 bases from J, the gap between germline ends came to 7 bases. Per germline, CDR1 MNHEY and CDR2 SMNVEV (reference sequence). The CDR3 loop reads CASIANGELFF. CDR3 sequence (DNA): TGTGCCAGCATAGCCAACGGGGAGCTGTTTTTT.

The chain has TRBV28 and TRBJ1-4, with D perhaps matching TRBD1 (5 bases). Trimming took 5 bases from V and 3 from J, leaving 19 bases between them. This CDR3 has 17 residues. Germline CDR1 is MDHEN and CDR2 is SYDVKM. The chain's CDR3 is CASSPSGQGYPNEKLFF. Written as DNA, the CDR3 is TGTGCCAGCAGTCCTTCCGGGCAGGGATATCCTAATGAAAAACTGTTTTTT.

This clone occurred once. V usage is TRBV9 and J usage is TRBJ1-2, with D possibly being TRBD1 (6 bases). Germline CDR1 reads SGDLS; CDR2 reads YYNGEE. The CDR3 covers 16 residues. With 3 bases removed from V and 0 bases from J, the gap between germline ends came to 15 bases. The DNA of the CDR3 is TGTGCCAGCAGCGCCCGGGGGGCGGCAGCTAACTATGGCTACACCTTC. The encoded protein is CASSARGAAANYGYTF.

The chain recombines TRBV5-4 with TRBJ2-1; D might be TRBD2 (5 bases). The CDR3 is 12 amino acids. The germline gives CDR1 SGHNT, CDR2 YYREEE (reference sequence). Trimming took off 3 bases at V and 10 bases at J, with 11 bases between the two ends. The CDR3 here is CASSSPPSEQFF. The CDR3 DNA reads TGTGCCAGCAGCTCCCCCCCTAGCGAGCAGTTCTTC. Full variable domain (rest looked up from reference TRBV5-4 and TRBJ2-1): ETGVTQSPTHLIKTRGQQVTLRCSSQSGHNTVSWYQQALGQGPQFIFQYYREEENGRGNFPPRFSGLQFPNYSSELNVNALELDDSALYLCASSSPPSEQFFGPGTRLTVL.

V and J are TRBV5-1 and TRBJ2-1, with 7 bases that match TRBD1. The germline V gene encodes CDR1 SGHRS and CDR2 YFSETQ. CDR3 length equals 13 residues. V trimming: 0 bases; J trimming: 8 bases; junction bases outside the gene matches: 2. CDR3 nucleotide sequence: TGCGCCAGCAGCTTGGTGCAGGGGGATGAGCAGTTCTTC. It translates to CASSLVQGDEQFF.

This chain uses TRBV18 with TRBJ2-5; TRBD1 is a possible D gene (6 bases). The CDR3 consists of 15 residues. Trimming took 3 bases from V and 2 from J, leaving 13 bases between them. CDR1 is KGHSH and CDR2 is LQKENI in the germline V gene. CDR3 coding DNA: TGTGCCAGCTCACCCCGGACAGCCTTACAAGAGACCCAGTACTTC. Protein sequence: CASSPRTALQETQYF.

The V gene is TRBV7-9, the J gene TRBJ2-3; 7 bases map to TRBD1. The CDR3 contains 16 residues. Germline V gene data show CDR1 as SEHNR and CDR2 as FQNEAQ (reference sequence). The junction had 12 bases not matched to a gene; V was cut back by 4 bases and J by 5 bases. The CDR3 region is CASSYKRQGGGDTQYF. The CDR3 coding sequence is TGTGCCAGCAGCTACAAAAGACAGGGTGGGGGAGATACGCAGTATTTT.

This chain links TRBV2 with TRBJ1-1, with D unclear. The CDR3 totals 14 residues. Germline V gene lookup returns CDR1 SNHLY and CDR2 FYNNEI. V lost 5 bases to trimming and J lost 5 bases, with 15 bases between them. The CDR3, as DNA: TGTGCCAGCAGTCGTGAGGGAACGGGGACTGAAGCTTTCTTT. Protein: CASSREGTGTEAFF.

The genes are TRBV6-5 and TRBJ1-2, with D maybe TRBD1 (5 bases). CDR3 size: 15 residues. V was shortened by 2 bases and J by 0 bases, with 10 bases between the two germline ends. Germline CDR1 reads MNHEY; CDR2 reads SVGAGI. CDR3 DNA: TGTGCCAGCAGTTACGGACACGAAGCTAACTATGGCTACACCTTC. The encoded protein is CASSYGHEANYGYTF.